This T cell receptor (beta chain) was identified during a study of blood T cells in healthy people across ages. The CDR3 length is 12 residues. Trimming pared 8 bases from V and 2 bases from J, leaving 9 bases between. CDR1 is MGHDK and CDR2 is SYGVNS in the germline V gene. This clonotype came up a few times. Donors each provided about 10 milliliters of peripheral blood. It was with a sample-barcoded 5' primer and a J-beta primer mix that a second PCR of roughly 6 to 12 cycles was run. TCRdb itself ran the 5' RACE reads through MiXCR, one entry per CDR3 protein. Of about 630,000 distinct CDR3 sequences listed, 21% are singletons.

The chain carries TRBV25-1 and TRBJ1-1; no clear D gene. The source material was blood. This sequence was found in a man aged 70-80 years in good health. Here the CDR3 reads CASGRVNTEAFF. DNA of the CDR3: TGTGCCAGCGGAAGAGTAAACACTGAAGCTTTCTTT.